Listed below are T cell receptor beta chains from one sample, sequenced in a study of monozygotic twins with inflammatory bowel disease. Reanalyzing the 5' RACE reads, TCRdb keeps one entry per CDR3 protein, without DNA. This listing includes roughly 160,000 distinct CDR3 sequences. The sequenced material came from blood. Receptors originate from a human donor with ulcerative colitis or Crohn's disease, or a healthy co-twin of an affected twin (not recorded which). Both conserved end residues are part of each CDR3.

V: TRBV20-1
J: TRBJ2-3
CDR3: CSEGLRSTDTQYF

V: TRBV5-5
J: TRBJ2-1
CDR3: CASSLVLENEQFF

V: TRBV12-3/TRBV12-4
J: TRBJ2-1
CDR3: CASSSGIPYYNEQFF

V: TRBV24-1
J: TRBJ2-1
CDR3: CATSDPGTERANEQFF

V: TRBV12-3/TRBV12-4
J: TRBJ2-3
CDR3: CASSLGLAGGSAYF

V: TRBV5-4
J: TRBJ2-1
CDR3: CASSPTRDEQFF

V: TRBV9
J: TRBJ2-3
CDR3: CASSVGPSGGSDTQYF

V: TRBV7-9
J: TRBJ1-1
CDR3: CASSSIQDRDTEAFF

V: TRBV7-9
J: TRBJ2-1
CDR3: CASTNEGTEQFF

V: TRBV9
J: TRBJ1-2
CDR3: CASSIGPGARYGYTF

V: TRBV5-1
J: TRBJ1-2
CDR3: CASSIGQDGYTF

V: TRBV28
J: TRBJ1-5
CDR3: CASSLGGRTSQPQHF

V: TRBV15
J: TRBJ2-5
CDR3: CATSRDLGLSETQYF

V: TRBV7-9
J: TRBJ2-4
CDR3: CASSLADRHVQYF

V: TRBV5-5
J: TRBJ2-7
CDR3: CASSLSGRFSYEQYF

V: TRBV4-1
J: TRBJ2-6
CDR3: CASSQRHRGLASGANVLTF

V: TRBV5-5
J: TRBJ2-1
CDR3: CASSLAPRGGYNEQFF

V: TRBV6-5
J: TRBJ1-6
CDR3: CASSYSWPGGSPLHF

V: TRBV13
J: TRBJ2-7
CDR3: CASSPPTRSGFSYEQYF

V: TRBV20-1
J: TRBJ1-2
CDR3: CSASRQGYAYGYTF

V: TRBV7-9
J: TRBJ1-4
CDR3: CASSLAAQENEKLFF

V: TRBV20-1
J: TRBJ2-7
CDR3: CSARGGNRGGYGEQYF

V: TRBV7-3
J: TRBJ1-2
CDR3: CASSFPGGEGYTF

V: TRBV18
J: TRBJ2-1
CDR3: CASSPNRPGQGKSKSYNEQFF

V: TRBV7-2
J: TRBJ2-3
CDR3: CASGGASIRSDTQYF

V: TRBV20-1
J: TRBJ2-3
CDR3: CSASPGGPYGTDTQYF

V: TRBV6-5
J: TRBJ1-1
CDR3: CASSYSLTAGTEAFF

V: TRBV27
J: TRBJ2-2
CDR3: CASSLLRGTGPTGELFF

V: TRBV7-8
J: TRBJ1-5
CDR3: CASSTATGFNQPQHF

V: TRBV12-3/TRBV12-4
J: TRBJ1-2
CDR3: CASSFGYGYTF

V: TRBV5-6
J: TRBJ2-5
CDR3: CASSLPFSRETQYF

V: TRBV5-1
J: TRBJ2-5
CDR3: CASSYQSGRETQYF

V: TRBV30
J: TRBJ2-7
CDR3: CACFTPDRAYYEQYF

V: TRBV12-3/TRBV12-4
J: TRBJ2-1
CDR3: CASSAGTDQKQFF

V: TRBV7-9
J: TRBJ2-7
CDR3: CASSLSGSGDEQYF

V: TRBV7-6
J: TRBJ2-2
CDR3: CASSLRMREGVAGELFF

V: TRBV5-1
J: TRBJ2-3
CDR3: CASNLEGVFTDTQYF

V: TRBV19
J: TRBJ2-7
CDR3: CASSIGNRDEQYF

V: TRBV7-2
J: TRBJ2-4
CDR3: CASSFTAGSYIQYF

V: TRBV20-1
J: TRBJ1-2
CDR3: CSAGSPGVGNYGYTF